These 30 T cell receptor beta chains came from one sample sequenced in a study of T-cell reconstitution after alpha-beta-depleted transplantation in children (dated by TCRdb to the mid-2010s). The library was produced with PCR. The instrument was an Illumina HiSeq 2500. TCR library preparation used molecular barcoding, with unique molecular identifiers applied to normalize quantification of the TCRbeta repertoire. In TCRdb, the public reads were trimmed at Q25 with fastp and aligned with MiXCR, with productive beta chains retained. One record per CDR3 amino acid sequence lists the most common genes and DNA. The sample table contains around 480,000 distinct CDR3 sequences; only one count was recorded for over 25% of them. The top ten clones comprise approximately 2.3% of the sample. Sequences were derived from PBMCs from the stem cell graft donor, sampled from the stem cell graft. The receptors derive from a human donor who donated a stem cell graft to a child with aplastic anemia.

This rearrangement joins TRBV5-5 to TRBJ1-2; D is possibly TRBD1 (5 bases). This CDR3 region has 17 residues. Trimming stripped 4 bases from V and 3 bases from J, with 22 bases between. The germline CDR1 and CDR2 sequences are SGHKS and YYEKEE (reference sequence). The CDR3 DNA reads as TGTGCCAGCAGCCGGGACGCGGCAGCCGTCGACGACTATGGCTACACCTTC. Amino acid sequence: CASSRDAAAVDDYGYTF.

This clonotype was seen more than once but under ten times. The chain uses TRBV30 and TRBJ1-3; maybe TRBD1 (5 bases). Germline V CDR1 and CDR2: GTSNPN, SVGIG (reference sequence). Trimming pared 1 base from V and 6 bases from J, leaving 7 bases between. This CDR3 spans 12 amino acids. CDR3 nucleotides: TGTGCCTGGAGTGAAGGGGAAAACACCATATATTTT. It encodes CAWSEGENTIYF.

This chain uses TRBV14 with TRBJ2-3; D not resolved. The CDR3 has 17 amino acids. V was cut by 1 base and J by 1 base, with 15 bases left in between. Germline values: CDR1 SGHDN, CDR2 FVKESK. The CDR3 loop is CASSQVSVVIGTDTQYF. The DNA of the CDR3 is TGTGCCAGCAGCCAAGTCAGTGTCGTTATCGGCACAGATACGCAGTATTTT.

CDR3 sequence: CASSLVPGQGYTGELFF. CDR3 in DNA: TGTGCCAGCAGCTTAGTTCCGGGACAGGGTTACACCGGGGAGCTGTTTTTT. The V gene is TRBV13, the J gene TRBJ2-2, with 9 bases fitting TRBD1. V shed 1 base and J 3 bases; nucleotides not matched to a gene: 6. The CDR3 length is 17 residues. Germline V CDR1 and CDR2: PRHDT, FYEKMQ (reference sequence).

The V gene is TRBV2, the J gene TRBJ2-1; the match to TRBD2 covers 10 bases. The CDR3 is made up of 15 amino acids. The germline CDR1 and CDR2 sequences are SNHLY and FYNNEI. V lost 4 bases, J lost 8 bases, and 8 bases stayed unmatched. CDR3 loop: CASSGASGSRDEQFF. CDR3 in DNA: TGTGCCAGCAGTGGAGCTAGCGGGAGTAGAGATGAGCAGTTCTTC. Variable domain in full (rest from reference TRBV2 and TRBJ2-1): EPEVTQTPSHQVTQMGQEVILRCVPISNHLYFYWYRQILGQKVEFLVSFYNNEISEKSEIFDDQFSVERPDGSNFTLKIRSTKLEDSAMYFCASSGASGSRDEQFFGPGTRLTVL.

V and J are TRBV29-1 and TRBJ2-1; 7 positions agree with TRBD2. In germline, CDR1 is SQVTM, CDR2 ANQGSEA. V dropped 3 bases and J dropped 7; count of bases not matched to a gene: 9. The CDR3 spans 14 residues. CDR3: CSVERRERENEQFF. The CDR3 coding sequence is TGCAGCGTTGAGAGGCGGGAGCGGGAAAATGAGCAGTTCTTC.

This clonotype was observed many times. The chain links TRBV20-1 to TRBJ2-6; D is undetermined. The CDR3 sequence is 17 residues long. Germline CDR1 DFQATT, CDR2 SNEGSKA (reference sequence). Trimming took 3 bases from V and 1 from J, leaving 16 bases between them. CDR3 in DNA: TGCAGTGCTAGTATGGTAGCTGGGATGTCTGGGGCCAACGTCCTGACTTTC. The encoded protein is CSASMVAGMSGANVLTF.

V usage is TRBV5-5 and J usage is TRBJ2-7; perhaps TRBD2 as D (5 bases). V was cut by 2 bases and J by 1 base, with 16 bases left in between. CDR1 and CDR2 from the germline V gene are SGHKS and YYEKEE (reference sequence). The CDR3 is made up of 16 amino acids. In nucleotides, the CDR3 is TGTGCCAGCAGCTTACCGGGGTTTGAATTATCCTACGAGCAGTACGTC. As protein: CASSLPGFELSYEQYV.

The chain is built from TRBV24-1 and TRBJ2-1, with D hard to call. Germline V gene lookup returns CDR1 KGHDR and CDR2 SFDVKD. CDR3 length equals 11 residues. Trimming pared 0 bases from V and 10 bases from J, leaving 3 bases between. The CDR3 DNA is TGTGCCACCAGTGATTTGAGGGAGCAGTTCTTC. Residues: CATSDLREQFF.

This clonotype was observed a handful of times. The CDR3: CSVAGTGIGNTIYF. The CDR3 DNA reads as TGCAGCGTAGCCGGGACAGGGATCGGAAACACCATATATTTT. The V gene is TRBV29-1, the J gene TRBJ1-3; 9 bases line up with TRBD1. Germline-derived CDR1 and CDR2 are SQVTM and ANQGSEA. This CDR3 spans 14 amino acids. Unmatched junction bases numbered 7, after V lost 6 bases and J lost 4 bases. Filled out from reference TRBV29-1 and TRBJ1-3, the complete variable domain reads SAVISQKPSRDICQRGTSLTIQCQVDSQVTMMFWYRQQPGQSLTLIATANQGSEATYESGFVIDKFPISRPNLTFSTLTVSNMSPEDSSIYLCSVAGTGIGNTIYFGEGSWLTVV.

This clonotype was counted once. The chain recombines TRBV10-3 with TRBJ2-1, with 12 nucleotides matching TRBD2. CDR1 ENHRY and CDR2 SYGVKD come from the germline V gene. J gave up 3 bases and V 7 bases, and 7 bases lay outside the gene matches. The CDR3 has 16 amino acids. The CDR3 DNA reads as TGTGCCATCAAGGCTAGCGGGAGGGGGAACTACAATGAGCAGTTCTTC. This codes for CAIKASGRGNYNEQFF.

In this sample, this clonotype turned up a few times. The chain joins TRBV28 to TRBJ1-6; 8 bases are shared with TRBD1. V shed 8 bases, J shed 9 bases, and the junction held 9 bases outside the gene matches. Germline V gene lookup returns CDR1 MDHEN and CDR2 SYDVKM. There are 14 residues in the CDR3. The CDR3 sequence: CASQTGQGSSPLHF. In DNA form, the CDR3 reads TGTGCCAGCCAAACAGGACAGGGAAGTTCACCCCTCCACTTT.

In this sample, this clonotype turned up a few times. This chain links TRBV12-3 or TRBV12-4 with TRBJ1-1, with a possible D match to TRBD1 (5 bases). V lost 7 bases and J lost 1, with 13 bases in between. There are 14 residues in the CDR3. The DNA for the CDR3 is TGTGCCAGCACCACAGGAGGTACGAACACTGAAGCTTTCTTT. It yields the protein CASTTGGTNTEAFF.

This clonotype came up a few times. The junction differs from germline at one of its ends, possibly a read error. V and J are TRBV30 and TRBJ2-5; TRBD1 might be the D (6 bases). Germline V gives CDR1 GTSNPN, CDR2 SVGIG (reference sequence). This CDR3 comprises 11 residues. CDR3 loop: CAAQGQGTQYF. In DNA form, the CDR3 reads TGTGCCGCTCAGGGGCAAGGGACCCAGTACTTC.

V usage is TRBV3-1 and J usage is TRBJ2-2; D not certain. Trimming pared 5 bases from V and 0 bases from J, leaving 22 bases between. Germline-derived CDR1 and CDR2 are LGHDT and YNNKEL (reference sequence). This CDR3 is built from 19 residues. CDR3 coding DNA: TGTGCCAGCAGCTTAGATTTGGTATTCGTAGCCCCGAACACCGGGGAGCTGTTTTTT. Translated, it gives CASSLDLVFVAPNTGELFF.

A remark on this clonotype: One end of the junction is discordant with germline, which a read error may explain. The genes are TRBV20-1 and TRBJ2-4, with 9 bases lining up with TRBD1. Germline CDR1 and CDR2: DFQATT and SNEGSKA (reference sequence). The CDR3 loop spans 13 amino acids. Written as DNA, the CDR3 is TGCATTGCTAGCGACAGGGGGAGGTACATTCAGTACTTC. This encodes CIASDRGRYIQYF.

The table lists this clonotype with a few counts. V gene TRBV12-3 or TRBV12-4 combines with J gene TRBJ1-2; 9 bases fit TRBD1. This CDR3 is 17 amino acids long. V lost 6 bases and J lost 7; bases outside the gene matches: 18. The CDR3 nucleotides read TGTGCCAGCAGCTCACGGGTAGGGACAGGGAACAGTGGTGGCTACACCTTC. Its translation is CASSSRVGTGNSGGYTF.

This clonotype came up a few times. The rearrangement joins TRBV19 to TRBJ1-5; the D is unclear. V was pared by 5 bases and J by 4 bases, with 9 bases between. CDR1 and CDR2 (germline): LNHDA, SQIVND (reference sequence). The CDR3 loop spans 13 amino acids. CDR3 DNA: TGTGCCAGTAGTCCGGTTTTGAATCAGCCCCAGCATTTT. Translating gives CASSPVLNQPQHF.

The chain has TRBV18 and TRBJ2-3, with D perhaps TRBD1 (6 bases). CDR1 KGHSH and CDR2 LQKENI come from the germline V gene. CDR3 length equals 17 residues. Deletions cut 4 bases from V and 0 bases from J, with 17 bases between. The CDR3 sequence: CASSQQDRRSSTDTQYF. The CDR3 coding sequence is TGTGCCAGCTCACAACAGGACAGACGCTCTAGCACAGATACGCAGTATTTT.

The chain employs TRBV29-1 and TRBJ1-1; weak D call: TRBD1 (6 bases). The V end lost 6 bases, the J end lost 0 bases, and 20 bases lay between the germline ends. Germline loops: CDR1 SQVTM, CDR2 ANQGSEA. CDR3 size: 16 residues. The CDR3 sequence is CSVPGGQQILNTEAFF. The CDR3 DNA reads TGCAGCGTCCCCGGAGGACAGCAAATCTTGAACACTGAAGCTTTCTTT.

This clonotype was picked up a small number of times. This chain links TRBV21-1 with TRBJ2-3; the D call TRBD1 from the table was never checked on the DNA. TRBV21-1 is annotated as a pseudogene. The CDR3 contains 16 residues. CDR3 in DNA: TGTGCCAGCAGCCCAAGGGGGGGACACCGCACAGATACGCAGTATTTT. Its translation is CASSPRGGHRTDTQYF.

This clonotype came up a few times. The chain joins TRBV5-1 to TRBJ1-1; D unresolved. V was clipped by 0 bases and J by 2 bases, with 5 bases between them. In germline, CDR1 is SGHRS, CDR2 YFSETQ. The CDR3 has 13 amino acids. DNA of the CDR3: TGCGCCAGCAGCTTGGCCGACAACACTGAAGCTTTCTTT. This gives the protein CASSLADNTEAFF. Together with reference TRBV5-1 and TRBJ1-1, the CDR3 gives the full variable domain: KAGVTQTPRYLIKTRGQQVTLSCSPISGHRSVSWYQQTPGQGLQFLFEYFSETQRNKGNFPGRFSGRQFSNSRSEMNVSTLELGDSALYLCASSLADNTEAFFGQGTRLTVV.

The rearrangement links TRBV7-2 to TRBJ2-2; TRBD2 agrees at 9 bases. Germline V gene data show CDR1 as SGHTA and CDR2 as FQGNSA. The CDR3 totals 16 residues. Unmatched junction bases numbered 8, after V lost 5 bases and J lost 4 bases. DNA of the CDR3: TGTGCCAGCAGCGATGAGGGCGGGAGGGCCACCGGGGAGCTGTTTTTT. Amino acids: CASSDEGGRATGELFF.

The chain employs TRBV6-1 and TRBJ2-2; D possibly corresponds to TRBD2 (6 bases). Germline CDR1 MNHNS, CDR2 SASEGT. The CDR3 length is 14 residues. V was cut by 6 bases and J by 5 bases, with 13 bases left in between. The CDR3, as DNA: TGTGCCAGCAGGTCTAGCGTTGGGACCGGGGAGCTGTTTTTT. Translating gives CASRSSVGTGELFF.

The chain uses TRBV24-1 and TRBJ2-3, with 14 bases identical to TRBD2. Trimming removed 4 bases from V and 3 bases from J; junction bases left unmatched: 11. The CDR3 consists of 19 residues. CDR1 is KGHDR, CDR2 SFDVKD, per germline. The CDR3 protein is CATSDRTGTSGRPTDTQYF. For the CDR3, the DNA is TGTGCCACCAGTGACCGGACCGGGACTAGCGGGAGACCGACAGATACGCAGTATTTT.

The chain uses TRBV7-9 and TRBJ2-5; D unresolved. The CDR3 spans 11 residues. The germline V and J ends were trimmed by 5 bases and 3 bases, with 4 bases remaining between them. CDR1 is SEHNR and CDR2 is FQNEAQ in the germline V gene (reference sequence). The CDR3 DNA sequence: TGTGCCAGCAGCGGGGAAGAGACCCAGTACTTC. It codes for CASSGEETQYF.

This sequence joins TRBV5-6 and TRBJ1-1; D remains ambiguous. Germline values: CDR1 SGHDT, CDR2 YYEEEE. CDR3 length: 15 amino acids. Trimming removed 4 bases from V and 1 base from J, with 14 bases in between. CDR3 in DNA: TGTGCCAGCAGCCCCGACCCGACGGGGAACACTGAAGCTTTCTTT. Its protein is CASSPDPTGNTEAFF.

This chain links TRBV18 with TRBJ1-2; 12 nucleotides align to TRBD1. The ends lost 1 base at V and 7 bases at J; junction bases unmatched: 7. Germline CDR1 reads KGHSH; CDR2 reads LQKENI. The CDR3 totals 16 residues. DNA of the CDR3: TGTGCCAGCTCACCACAACCGGGACAGGGGGCCGGTGGCTACACCTTC. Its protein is CASSPQPGQGAGGYTF. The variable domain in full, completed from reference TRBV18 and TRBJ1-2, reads NAGVMQNPRHLVRRRGQEARLRCSPMKGHSHVYWYRQLPEEGLKFMVYLQKENIIDESGMPKERFSAEFPKEGPSILRIQQVVRGDSAAYFCASSPQPGQGAGGYTFGSGTRLTVV.

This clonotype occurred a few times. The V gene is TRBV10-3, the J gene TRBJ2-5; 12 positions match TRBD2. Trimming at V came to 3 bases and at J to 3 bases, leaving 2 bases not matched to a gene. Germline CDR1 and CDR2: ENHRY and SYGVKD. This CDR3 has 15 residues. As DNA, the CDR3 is TGTGCCATCAGTGATTCTAGCGGGAGGGAAGAGACCCAGTACTTC. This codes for CAISDSSGREETQYF.

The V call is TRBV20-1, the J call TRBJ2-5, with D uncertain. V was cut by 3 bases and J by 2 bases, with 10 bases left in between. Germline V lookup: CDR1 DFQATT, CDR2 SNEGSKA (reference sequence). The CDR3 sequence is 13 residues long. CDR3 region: CSARRRAQETQYF. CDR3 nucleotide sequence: TGCAGTGCTAGGCGCAGAGCACAAGAGACCCAGTACTTC.